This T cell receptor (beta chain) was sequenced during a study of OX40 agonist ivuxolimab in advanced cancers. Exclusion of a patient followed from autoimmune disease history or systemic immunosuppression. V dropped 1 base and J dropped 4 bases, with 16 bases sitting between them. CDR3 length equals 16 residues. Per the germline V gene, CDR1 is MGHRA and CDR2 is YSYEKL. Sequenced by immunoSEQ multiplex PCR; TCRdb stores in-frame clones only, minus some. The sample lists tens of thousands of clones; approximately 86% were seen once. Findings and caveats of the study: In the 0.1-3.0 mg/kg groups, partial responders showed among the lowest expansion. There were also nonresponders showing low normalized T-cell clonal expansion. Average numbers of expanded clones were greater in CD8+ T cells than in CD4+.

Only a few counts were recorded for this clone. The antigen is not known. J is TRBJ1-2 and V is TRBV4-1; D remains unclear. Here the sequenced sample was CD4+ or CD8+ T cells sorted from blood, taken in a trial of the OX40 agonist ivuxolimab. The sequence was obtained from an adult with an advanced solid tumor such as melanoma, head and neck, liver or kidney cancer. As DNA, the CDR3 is TGCGCCAGCAGCCAAGTCCGCCTTTCGCAAGGCTATGGCTACACCTTC. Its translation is CASSQVRLSQGYGYTF.